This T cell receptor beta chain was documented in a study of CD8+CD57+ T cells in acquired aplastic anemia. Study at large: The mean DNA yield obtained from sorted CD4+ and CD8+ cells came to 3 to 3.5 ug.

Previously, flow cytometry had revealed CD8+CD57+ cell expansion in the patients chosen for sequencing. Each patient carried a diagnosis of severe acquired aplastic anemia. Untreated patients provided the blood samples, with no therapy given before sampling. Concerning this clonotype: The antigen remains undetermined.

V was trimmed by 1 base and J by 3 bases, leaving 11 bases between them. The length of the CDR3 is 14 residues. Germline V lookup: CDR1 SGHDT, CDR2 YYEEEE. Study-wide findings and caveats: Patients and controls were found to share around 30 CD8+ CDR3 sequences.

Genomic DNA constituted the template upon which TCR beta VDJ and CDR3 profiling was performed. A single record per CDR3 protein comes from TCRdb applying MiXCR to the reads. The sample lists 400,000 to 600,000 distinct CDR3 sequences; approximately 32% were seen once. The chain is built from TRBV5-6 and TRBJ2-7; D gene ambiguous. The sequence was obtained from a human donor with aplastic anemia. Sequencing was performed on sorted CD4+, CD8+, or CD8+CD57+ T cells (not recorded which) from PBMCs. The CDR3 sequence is CASSLFTQNYEQYF. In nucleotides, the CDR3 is TGTGCCAGCAGCTTGTTTACGCAAAACTACGAGCAGTACTTC.